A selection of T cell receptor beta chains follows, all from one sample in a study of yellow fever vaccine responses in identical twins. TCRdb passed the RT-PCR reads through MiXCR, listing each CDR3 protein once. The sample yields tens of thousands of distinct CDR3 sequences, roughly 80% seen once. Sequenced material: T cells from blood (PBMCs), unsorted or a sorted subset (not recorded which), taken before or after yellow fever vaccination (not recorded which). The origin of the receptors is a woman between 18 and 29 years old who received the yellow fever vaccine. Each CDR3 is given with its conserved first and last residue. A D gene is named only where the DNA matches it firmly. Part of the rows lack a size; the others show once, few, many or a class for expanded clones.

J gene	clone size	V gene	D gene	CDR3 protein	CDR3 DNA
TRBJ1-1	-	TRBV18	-	CASSQTANTEAFF	TGTGCCAGCTCCCAGACAGCAAACACTGAAGCTTTCTTT
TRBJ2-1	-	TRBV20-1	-	CSARFNSNEQFF	TGCAGTGCTAGATTCAATTCCAATGAGCAGTTCTTC
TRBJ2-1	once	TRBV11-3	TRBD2	CASRPSGGPLNEQFF	TGTGCCAGCAGACCAAGCGGGGGCCCCCTTAATGAGCAGTTCTTC
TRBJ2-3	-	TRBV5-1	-	CASSLAPGFKADTQYF	TGCGCCAGCAGCTTGGCCCCCGGATTTAAGGCAGATACGCAGTATTTT
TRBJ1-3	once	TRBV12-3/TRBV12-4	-	CASSLAAGGNTIYF	TGTGCCAGCAGTTTAGCTGCGGGCGGAAACACCATATATTTT
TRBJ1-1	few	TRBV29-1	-	CSVVGNTEAFF	TGCAGCGTTGTAGGGAACACTGAAGCTTTCTTT
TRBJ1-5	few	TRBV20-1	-	CSARDGGNSNQPQHF	TGCAGTGCTAGAGATGGGGGAAATAGCAATCAGCCCCAGCATTTT
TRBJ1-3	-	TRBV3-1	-	CASSQGWAGNTIYF	TGTGCCAGCAGCCAAGGGTGGGCTGGAAACACCATATATTTT
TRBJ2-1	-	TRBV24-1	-	CATSEKTYNEQFF	TGTGCCACCAGTGAGAAAACCTACAATGAGCAGTTCTTC
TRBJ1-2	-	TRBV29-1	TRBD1	CSVTSGTGGYGYTF	TGCAGCGTTACTTCCGGGACAGGGGGCTATGGCTACACCTTC
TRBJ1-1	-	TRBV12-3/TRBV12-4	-	CASSNRNTEAFF	TGTGCCAGCAGTAATAGGAACACTGAAGCTTTCTTT
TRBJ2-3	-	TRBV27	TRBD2	CASSFSGSGTLADTQYF	TGTGCCAGCAGTTTCAGCGGGAGCGGTACCCTCGCAGATACGCAGTATTTT
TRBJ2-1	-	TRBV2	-	CASRATGRPYNEQFF	TGTGCCAGCAGGGCCACAGGGCGGCCTTACAATGAGCAGTTCTTC
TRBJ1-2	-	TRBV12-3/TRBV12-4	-	CASSLVPTGYGYTF	TGTGCCAGCAGTTTAGTCCCGACCGGCTATGGCTACACCTTC
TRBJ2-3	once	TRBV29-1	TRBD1	CSASQGFVDTQYF	TGCAGCGCCTCACAGGGGTTCGTGGATACGCAGTATTTT
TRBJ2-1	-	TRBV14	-	CASSQVQGSSYNEQFF	TGTGCCAGCAGCCAAGTTCAAGGGAGCTCCTACAATGAGCAGTTCTTC
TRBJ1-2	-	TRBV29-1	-	CSVEAGLGYTF	TGCAGCGTTGAAGCCGGACTCGGCTACACCTTC
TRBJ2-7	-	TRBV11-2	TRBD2	CASSAGLAAYEQYF	TGTGCCAGCAGCGCCGGACTAGCTGCCTACGAGCAGTACTTC
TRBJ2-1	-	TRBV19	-	CASSIEKLPPTYGQFF	TGTGCCAGTAGTATAGAGAAGCTCCCCCCCACATACGGGCAGTTCTTC
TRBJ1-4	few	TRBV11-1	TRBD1	CASTRRGRLGEKLFF	TGTGCCAGCACGCGGAGGGGGCGGTTAGGGGAAAAACTGTTTTTT
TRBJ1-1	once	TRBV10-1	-	CASSEYQRNAEAFF	TGCGCCAGCAGTGAGTATCAGAGAAACGCTGAAGCTTTCTTT
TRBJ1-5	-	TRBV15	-	CATSRAGRGSNQPQHF	TGTGCCACCAGCAGAGCTGGGAGGGGAAGCAATCAGCCCCAGCATTTT
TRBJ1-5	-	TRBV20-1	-	CSARDRRNSNQPQHF	TGCAGTGCTAGAGACAGGCGTAATAGCAATCAGCCCCAGCATTTT
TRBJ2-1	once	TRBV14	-	CASSQVRLHEQFF	TGTGCCAGCAGCCAAGTTAGGCTCCATGAGCAGTTCTTC
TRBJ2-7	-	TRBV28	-	CASSPGIGLTYEQYF	TGTGCCAGCAGTCCAGGGATTGGTCTGACCTACGAGCAGTACTTC
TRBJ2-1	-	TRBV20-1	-	CSAPKGGEPMKREQFF	TGCAGTGCTCCCAAAGGGGGGGAACCAATGAAGCGTGAGCAGTTCTTC
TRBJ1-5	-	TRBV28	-	CASSPDGQLNQPQHF	TGTGCCAGCAGCCCCGACGGACAGCTCAATCAGCCCCAGCATTTT
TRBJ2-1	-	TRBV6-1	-	CASSTSLEYEQFF	TGTGCCAGCAGTACCTCCCTTGAGTATGAGCAGTTCTTC
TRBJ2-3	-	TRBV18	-	CASSPPLGTGDTQYF	TGTGCCAGCTCACCACCTCTCGGAACAGGGGATACGCAGTATTTT
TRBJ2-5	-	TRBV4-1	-	CASSQEAETQYF	TGCGCCAGCAGCCAAGAGGCCGAGACCCAGTACTTC
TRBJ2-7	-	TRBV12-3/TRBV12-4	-	CASSSLAGYEQYF	TGTGCCAGCAGTAGCCTTGCGGGCTACGAGCAGTACTTC
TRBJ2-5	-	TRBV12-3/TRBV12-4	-	CASSSARGAGQTQYF	TGTGCCAGCAGTTCTGCCAGGGGGGCAGGGCAGACCCAGTACTTC
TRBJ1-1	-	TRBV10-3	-	CAMNTELNTEAFF	TGTGCCATGAACACCGAGCTGAACACTGAAGCTTTCTTT
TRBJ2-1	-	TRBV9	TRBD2	CASSASGSSYNEQFF	TGTGCCAGCAGCGCTAGCGGGAGCTCCTACAATGAGCAGTTCTTC
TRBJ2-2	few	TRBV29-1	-	CSVANHNTGELFF	TGCAGCGTAGCCAACCATAACACCGGGGAGCTGTTTTTT
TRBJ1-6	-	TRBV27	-	CASSYREANSPLHF	TGTGCCAGCAGTTACCGGGAGGCCAATTCACCCCTCCACTTT
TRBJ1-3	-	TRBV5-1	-	CASSLAGGPGNTIYF	TGCGCCAGCAGCTTGGCGGGGGGGCCTGGAAACACCATATATTTT
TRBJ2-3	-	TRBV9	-	CASSVDDTQYF	TGTGCCAGCAGCGTCGATGATACGCAGTATTTT
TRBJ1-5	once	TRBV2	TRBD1	CASSVGPGQGQPQHF	TGTGCCAGCAGTGTCGGCCCGGGACAGGGTCAGCCCCAGCATTTT
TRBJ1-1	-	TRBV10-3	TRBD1	CAIGMAGGGTEAFF	TGTGCCATCGGTATGGCAGGGGGAGGAACTGAAGCTTTCTTT
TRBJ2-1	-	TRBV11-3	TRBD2	CASSLVVASGSRSYNEQFF	TGTGCCAGCAGCTTAGTAGTTGCTAGCGGGAGCCGCTCCTACAATGAGCAGTTCTTC
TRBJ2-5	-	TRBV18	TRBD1	CASSLGQRQETQYF	TGTGCCAGCTCATTGGGACAGAGACAAGAGACCCAGTACTTC
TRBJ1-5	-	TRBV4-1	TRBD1	CASSQDFRTGRHQPQHF	TGCGCCAGCAGCCAAGATTTTAGGACAGGGAGGCATCAGCCCCAGCATTTT